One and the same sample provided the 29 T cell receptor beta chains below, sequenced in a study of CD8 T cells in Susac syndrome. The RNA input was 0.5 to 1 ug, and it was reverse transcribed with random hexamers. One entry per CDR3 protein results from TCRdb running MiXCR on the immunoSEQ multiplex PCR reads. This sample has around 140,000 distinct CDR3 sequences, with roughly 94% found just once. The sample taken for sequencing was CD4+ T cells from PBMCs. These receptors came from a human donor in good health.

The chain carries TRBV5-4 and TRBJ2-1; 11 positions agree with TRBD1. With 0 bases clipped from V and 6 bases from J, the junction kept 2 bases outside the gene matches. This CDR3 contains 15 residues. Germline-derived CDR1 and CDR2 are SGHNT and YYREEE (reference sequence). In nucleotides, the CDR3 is TGTGCCAGCAGCTTGGGAGGGACAGGGGGCAATGAGCAGTTCTTC. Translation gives CASSLGGTGGNEQFF.

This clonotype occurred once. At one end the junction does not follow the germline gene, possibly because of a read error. The CDR3 DNA is TGTGCCAGCCGCTTGACAGTTTCCGGTGGGGAGCTGTTTTTT. Its protein is CASRLTVSGGELFF. This chain links TRBV5-5 with TRBJ2-2, with a tentative D call TRBD1 (5 bases). CDR3 length equals 14 residues. Looked up from germline, CDR1 is SGHKS and CDR2 is YYEKEE (reference sequence).

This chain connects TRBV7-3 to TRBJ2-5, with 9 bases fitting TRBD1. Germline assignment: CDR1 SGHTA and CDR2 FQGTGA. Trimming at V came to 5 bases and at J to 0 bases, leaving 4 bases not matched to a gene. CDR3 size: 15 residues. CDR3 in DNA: TGTGCCAGCAGCCTACAGGGGGCTGACCAAGAGACCCAGTACTTC. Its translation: CASSLQGADQETQYF.

CDR3 in DNA: TGTGCCAGCTCACCACCGGCAGGGTTCCAAGAGACCCAGTACTTC. Encoded protein: CASSPPAGFQETQYF. The chain links TRBV18 to TRBJ2-5, with D possibly matching TRBD1 (5 bases). V was trimmed by 0 bases and J by 1 base, leaving 9 bases between them. The CDR3 extends over 15 amino acids. Germline lookup yields CDR1 KGHSH and CDR2 LQKENI.

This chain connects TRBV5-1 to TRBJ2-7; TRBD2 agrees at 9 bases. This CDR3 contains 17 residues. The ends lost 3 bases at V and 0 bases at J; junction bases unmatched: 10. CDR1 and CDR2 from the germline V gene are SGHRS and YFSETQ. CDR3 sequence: CASSSGLAARGSYEQYF. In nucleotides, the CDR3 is TGCGCCAGCAGCTCGGGACTAGCCGCGAGAGGCTCCTACGAGCAGTACTTC.

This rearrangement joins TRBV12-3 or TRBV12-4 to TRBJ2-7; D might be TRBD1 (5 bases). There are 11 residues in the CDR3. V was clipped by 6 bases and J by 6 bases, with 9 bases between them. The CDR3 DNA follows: TGTGCCAGCAGAGACAGTGGCGAGCAGTACTTC. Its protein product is CASRDSGEQYF.

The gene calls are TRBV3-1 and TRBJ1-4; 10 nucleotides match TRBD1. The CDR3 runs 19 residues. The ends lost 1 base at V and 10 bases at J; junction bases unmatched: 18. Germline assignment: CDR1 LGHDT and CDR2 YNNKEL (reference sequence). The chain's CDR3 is CASSQGQGAIVRTLGKLFF. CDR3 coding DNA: TGTGCCAGCAGCCAAGGACAGGGGGCGATTGTCAGGACCCTGGGAAAACTGTTTTTT.

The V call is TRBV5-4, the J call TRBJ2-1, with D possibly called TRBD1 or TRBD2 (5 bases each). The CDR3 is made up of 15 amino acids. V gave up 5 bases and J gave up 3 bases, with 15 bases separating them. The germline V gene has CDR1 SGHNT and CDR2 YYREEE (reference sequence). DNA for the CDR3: TGTGCCAGCAGAACCTATGGGGGAAGCTACAATGAGCAGTTCTTC. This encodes CASRTYGGSYNEQFF.

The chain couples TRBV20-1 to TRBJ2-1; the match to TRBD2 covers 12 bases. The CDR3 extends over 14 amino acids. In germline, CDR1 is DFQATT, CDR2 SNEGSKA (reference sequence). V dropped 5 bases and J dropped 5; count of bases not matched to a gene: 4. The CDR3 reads CSALTSGSDNEQFF. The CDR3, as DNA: TGCAGTGCTCTGACTAGCGGGAGTGACAATGAGCAGTTCTTC.

The DNA of the CDR3 is TGTGCCAGCAGCTTGCGGACTAGCGGACCCTACGAGCAGTACTTC. Protein product: CASSLRTSGPYEQYF. The gene calls are TRBV7-2 and TRBJ2-7; 10 nucleotides agree with TRBD2. The germline CDR1 and CDR2 sequences are SGHTA and FQGNSA. This CDR3 is 15 amino acids long. The J segment lost 2 bases and the V segment lost 3 bases, leaving 4 bases of the junction unmatched.

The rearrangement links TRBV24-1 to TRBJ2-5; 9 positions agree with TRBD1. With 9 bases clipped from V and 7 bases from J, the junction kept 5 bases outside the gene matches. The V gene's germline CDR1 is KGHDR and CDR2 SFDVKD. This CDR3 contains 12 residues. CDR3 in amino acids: CATRTGDGTQYF. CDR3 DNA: TGTGCCACCCGGACAGGGGACGGGACCCAGTACTTC.

CDR3 amino acids: CATKIMGEAFF. CDR3 DNA sequence: TGTGCCACTAAAATTATGGGTGAAGCTTTCTTT. The rearrangement links TRBV6-2 or TRBV6-3 to TRBJ1-1; D gene uncertain. Germline CDR1 and CDR2: MNHEY and SVGEGT. The CDR3 has 11 residues. V lost 10 bases, J lost 7 bases, and 13 bases lay in between.

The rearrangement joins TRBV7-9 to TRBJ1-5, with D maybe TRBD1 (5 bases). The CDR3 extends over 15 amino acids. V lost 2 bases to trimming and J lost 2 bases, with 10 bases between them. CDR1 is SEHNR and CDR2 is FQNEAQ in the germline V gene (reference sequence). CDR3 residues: CASSLSTGRNQPQHF. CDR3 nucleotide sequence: TGTGCCAGCAGCTTAAGCACAGGCCGCAATCAGCCCCAGCATTTT.

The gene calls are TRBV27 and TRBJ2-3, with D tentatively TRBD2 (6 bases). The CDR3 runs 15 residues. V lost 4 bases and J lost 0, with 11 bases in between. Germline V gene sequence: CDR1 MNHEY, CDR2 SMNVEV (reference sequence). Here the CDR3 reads CASSYPGTSTDTQYF. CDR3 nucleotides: TGTGCCAGCAGTTATCCGGGGACTAGCACAGATACGCAGTATTTT.

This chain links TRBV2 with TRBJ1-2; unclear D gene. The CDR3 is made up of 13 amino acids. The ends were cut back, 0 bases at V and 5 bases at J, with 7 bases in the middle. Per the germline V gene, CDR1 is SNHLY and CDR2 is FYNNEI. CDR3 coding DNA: TGTGCCAGCAGTGAAGCCGGGCCGTATGGCTACACCTTC. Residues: CASSEAGPYGYTF. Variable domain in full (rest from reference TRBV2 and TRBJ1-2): EPEVTQTPSHQVTQMGQEVILRCVPISNHLYFYWYRQILGQKVEFLVSFYNNEISEKSEIFDDQFSVERPDGSNFTLKIRSTKLEDSAMYFCASSEAGPYGYTFGSGTRLTVV.

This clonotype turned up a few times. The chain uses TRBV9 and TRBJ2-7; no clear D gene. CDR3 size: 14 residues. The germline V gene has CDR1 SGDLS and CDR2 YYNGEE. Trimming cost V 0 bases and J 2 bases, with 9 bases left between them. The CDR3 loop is CASSVVPGPYEQYF. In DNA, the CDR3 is TGTGCCAGCAGCGTAGTCCCAGGACCCTACGAGCAGTACTTC.

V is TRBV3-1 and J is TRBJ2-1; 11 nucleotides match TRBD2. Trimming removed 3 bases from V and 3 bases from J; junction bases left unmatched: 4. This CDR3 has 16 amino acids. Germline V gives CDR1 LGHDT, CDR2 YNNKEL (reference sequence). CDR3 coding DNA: TGTGCCAGCAGCCAGGCCGGGACTAGCGGCTACAATGAGCAGTTCTTC. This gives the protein CASSQAGTSGYNEQFF.

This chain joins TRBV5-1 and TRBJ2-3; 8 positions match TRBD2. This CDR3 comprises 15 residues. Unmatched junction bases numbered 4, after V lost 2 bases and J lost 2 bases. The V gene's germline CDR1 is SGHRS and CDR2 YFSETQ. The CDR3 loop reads CASSFGAGVTDTQYF. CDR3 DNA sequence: TGCGCCAGCAGCTTCGGAGCGGGGGTCACAGATACGCAGTATTTT.

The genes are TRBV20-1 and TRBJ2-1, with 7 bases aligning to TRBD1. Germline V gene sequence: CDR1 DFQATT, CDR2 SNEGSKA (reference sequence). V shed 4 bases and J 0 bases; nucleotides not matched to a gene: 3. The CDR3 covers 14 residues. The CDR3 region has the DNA TGCAGTGCTATCAGGGGGTTCTCCTACAATGAGCAGTTCTTC. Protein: CSAIRGFSYNEQFF.

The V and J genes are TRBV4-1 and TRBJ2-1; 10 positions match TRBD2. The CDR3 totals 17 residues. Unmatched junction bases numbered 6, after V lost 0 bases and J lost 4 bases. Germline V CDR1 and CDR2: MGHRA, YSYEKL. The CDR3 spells CASSQDRLAGIYNEQFF. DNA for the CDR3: TGCGCCAGCAGCCAAGATAGACTAGCGGGCATTTACAATGAGCAGTTCTTC.

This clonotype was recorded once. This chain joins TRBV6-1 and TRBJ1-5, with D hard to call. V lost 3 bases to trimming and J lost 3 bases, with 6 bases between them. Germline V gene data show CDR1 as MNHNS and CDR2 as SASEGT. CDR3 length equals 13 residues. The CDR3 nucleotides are TGTGCCAGCAGTGAGCGGGTCAATCAGCCCCAGCATTTT. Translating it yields CASSERVNQPQHF.

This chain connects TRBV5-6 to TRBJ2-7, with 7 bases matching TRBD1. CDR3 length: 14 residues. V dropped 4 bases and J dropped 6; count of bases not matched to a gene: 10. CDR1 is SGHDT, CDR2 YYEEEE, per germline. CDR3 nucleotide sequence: TGTGCCAGCAGCCGTCTCGACAGGGTTCGCGAGCAGTACTTC. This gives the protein CASSRLDRVREQYF.

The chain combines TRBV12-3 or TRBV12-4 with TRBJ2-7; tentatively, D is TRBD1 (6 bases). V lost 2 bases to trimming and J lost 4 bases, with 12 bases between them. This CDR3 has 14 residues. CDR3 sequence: CASSLFGQIYEQYF. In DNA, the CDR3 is TGTGCCAGCAGTTTATTCGGACAGATATACGAGCAGTACTTC.

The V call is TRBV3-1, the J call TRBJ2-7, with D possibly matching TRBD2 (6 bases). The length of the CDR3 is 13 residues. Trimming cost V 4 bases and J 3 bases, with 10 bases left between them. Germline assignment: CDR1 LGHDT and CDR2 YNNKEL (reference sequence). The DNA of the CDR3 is TGTGCCAGCAGCCGCTCGACTAGCTACGAGCAGTACTTC. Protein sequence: CASSRSTSYEQYF.

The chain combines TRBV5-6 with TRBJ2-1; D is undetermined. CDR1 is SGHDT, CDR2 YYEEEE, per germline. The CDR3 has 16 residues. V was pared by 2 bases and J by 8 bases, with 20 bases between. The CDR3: CASSFQRLLSTDEQFF. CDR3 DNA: TGTGCCAGCAGCTTCCAGAGGCTGCTATCTACGGATGAGCAGTTCTTC.

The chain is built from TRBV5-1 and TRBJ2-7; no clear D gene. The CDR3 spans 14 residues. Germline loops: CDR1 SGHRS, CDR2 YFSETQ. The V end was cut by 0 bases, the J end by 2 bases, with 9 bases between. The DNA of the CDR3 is TGCGCCAGCAGCTTGGGATCAGGCACCTACGAGCAGTACTTC. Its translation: CASSLGSGTYEQYF.

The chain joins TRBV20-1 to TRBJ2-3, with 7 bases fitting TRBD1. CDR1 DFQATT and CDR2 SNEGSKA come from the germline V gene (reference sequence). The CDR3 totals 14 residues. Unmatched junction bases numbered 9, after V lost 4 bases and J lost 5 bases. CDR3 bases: TGCAGTGCTACGTCCTGGACAGGCATAGATACGCAGTATTTT. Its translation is CSATSWTGIDTQYF.

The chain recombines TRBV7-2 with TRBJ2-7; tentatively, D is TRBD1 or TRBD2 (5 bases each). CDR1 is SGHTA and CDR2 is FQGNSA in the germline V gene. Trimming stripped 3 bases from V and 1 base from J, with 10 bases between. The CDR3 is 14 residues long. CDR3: CASSFPGGSYEQYF. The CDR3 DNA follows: TGTGCCAGCAGCTTCCCTGGGGGTTCCTACGAGCAGTACTTC.

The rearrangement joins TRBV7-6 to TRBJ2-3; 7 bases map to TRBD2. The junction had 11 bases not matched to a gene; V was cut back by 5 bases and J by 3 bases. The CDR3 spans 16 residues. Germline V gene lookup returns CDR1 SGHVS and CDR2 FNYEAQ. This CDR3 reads CASSRLSGGRTDTQYF. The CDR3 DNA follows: TGTGCCAGCAGCCGTCTTTCGGGAGGCAGGACAGATACGCAGTATTTT.